The entry below gives a single T cell receptor beta chain sequence along with its context. Trimming pared 3 bases from V and 4 bases from J, leaving 7 bases between. This CDR3 is built from 12 residues. The germline V gene has CDR1 SQVTM and CDR2 ANQGSEA. This entry comes from a study of blood T cell repertoires in COVID-19. Study overall: T cells, B-cell-depleted T cells, or PBMCs provided the cDNA or gDNA that served as material.

Per the original methods: It was from reference gene primer amplification that nucleated cell counts were estimated. Here immunoSEQ multiplex PCR was the method, and the copy in TCRdb shows in-frame clones only, minus some. V, J and clone size were drawn from that table, and D and trimming were deduced from the DNA. The data show 200,000 to 300,000 clones, 80% to 90% seen once. V usage is TRBV29-1 and J usage is TRBJ1-3; no reliable D call. The sequenced sample was peripheral blood. The receptor was derived from a woman in her thirties or forties with acute or convalescent COVID-19. DNA of the CDR3: TGCAGCGTTGACTCGGGAGGAAACACCATATATTTT. This translates into CSVDSGGNTIYF.